This TCR beta chain stems from a study of blood T cell repertoires in COVID-19. Study background: COVID-19 samples from acute and convalescent phases originated in the United States, Italy and Spain.

This CDR3 spans 14 amino acids. Trimming at V came to 6 bases and at J to 6 bases, leaving 10 bases not matched to a gene. Germline V gene lookup returns CDR1 SQVTM and CDR2 ANQGSEA. Profiled with immunoSEQ multiplex PCR; TCRdb holds only in-frame clones, not every one. Among some 300,000 clones listed, roughly 89% were seen once. Each participant's cohort was designated according to participant-reported clinical history. Sequencing input: PBMCs or T cells enriched from blood (not recorded which). The chain recombines TRBV29-1 with TRBJ1-5; 8 bases fit TRBD1. This sequence originates from a woman between 50 and 59 years old who had been exposed to COVID-19. CDR3 protein: CSVRTGRRGQPQHF. In DNA, the CDR3 is TGCAGCGTGAGGACAGGGCGACGTGGTCAGCCCCAGCATTTT.